One and the same sample provided the 13 T cell receptor beta chains below, sequenced in a study of human CD8 memory T cell subsets. It was UMI-labeled 5' RACE by which the TCR beta libraries were made. TCRdb re-called the 5' RACE reads and catalogs CDR3 proteins one per entry, DNA excluded. This repertoire includes under 6,500 distinct CDR3 sequences. Input material: CD8+ effector memory T cells (TEM) sorted from PBMCs. Subset of the sample: effector memory CD8 T cells, CCR7- CD45RO+ CD95+. These receptors originate from a human donor in good health.

This chain's CDR3 is CASSKARAASEKLFF. The J gene is TRBJ1-4, the V gene TRBV21-1. TRBV21-1 is a listed pseudogene. The CDR3 contains 15 residues.

This chain connects TRBV6-1 to TRBJ2-1. The CDR3 is 15 amino acids. In germline, CDR1 is MNHNS, CDR2 SASEGT. The CDR3 spells CASSEAGGSYNEQFF.

This chain links TRBV7-9 with TRBJ2-7. There are 12 residues in the CDR3. Germline V gene sequence: CDR1 SEHNR, CDR2 FQNEAQ (reference sequence). CDR3 sequence reads: CASSLVSYEQYF.

The chain recombines TRBV7-8 with TRBJ2-3; without DNA, the TCRdb call of TRBD2 cannot be checked. This CDR3 comprises 16 residues. Germline lookup yields CDR1 SGHVS and CDR2 FQNEAQ. The CDR3 here is CASSLVSSGSTDTQYF.

The chain has TRBV7-9 and TRBJ2-5; TCRdb reports TRBD1, a call that lacks DNA to check it against. CDR3 size: 16 residues. Per the germline V gene, CDR1 is SEHNR and CDR2 is FQNEAQ (reference sequence). The CDR3 is CASSSRDRGLQETQYF.

This chain links TRBV11-2 with TRBJ2-5; the TCRdb D gene call, TRBD1, has no DNA to confirm it. Germline assignment: CDR1 SGHAT and CDR2 FQNNGV. The CDR3 sequence is 15 residues long. CDR3 region: CASSSPGHQKETQYF. Variable domain in full (rest from reference TRBV11-2 and TRBJ2-5): EAGVAQSPRYKIIEKRQSVAFWCNPISGHATLYWYQQILGQGPKLLIQFQNNGVVDDSQLPKDRFSAERLKGVDSTLKIQPAKLEDSAVYLCASSSPGHQKETQYFGPGTRLLVL.

The chain employs TRBV9 and TRBJ2-5; TCRdb picks TRBD2, but there is no DNA to check that call. Per the germline V gene, CDR1 is SGDLS and CDR2 is YYNGEE. The CDR3 extends over 19 amino acids. The CDR3 here is CASSVEGRLRNIREETQYF.

The chain links TRBV7-6 to TRBJ2-5; TCRdb proposes TRBD2, but this gene call is untestable without DNA. CDR1 SGHVS and CDR2 FNYEAQ come from the germline V gene. There are 16 residues in the CDR3. The CDR3 here is CASSPWTSGTEETQYF.

The V gene is TRBV29-1, the J gene TRBJ2-1; TCRdb's D gene call, TRBD2, goes unchecked for lack of DNA. CDR1 is SQVTM and CDR2 is ANQGSEA in the germline V gene. The CDR3 covers 14 residues. CDR3 sequence: CSVISGRGDNEQFF.

This chain connects TRBV19 to TRBJ1-5; the TRBD1 assignment by TCRdb is unverifiable without DNA. There are 15 residues in the CDR3. Germline CDR1 LNHDA, CDR2 SQIVND (reference sequence). The CDR3 region is CASSPGTGINQPQHF.

This clonotype is labeled medium-sized based on frequency. The chain recombines TRBV4-1 with TRBJ2-7. The CDR3 loop spans 13 amino acids. CDR1 MGHRA and CDR2 YSYEKL come from the germline V gene. The CDR3: CASSQGEEREQYF.

This clonotype is deemed medium-sized by its frequency. The gene calls are TRBV5-1 and TRBJ2-1; the TCRdb D gene call, TRBD2, has no DNA to confirm it. Germline CDR1 SGHRS, CDR2 YFSETQ. The CDR3 sequence is 15 residues long. The chain's CDR3 is CASSSTSGSNNEQFF.

The CDR3 region is CASSYRGQGGSNTGELFF. J is TRBJ2-2 and V is TRBV6-6; TCRdb designates TRBD1, a call that cannot be tested without DNA. Germline V gene data show CDR1 as MNHNY and CDR2 as SVGAGI (reference sequence). This CDR3 has 18 residues.